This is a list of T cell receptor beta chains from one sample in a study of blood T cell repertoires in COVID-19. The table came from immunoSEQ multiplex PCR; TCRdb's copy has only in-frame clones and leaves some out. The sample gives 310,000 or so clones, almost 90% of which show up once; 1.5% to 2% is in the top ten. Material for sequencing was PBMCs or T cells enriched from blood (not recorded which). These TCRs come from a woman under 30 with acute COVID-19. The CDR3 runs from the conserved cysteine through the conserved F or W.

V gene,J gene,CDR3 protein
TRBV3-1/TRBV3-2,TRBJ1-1,CASSQAPRGTEAFF
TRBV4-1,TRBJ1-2,CASSQARTLAGRSYTF
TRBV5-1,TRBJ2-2,CASSYGLAGGAGTGELFF
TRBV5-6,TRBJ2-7,CASSLLRYEQYF
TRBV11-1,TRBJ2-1,CASSLAPDRGLMQFF
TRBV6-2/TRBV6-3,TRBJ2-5,CASSYGAGGPQETQYF
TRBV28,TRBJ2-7,CATQVSWAYEQYF
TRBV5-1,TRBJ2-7,CASSAGTANYEQYF
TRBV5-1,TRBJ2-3,CASSSIVLAGGPDTQYF
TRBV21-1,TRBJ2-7,CASSIKGVYEQYF
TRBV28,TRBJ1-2,CASTLFRGEGYTF
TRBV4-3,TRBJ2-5,CASSPSSGETQYF
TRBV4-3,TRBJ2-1,CASSQGSGTYNEQFF
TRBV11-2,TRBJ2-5,CASSLDPLRGGKETQYF
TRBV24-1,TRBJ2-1,CATSGSQQGSYNEQFF
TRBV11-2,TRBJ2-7,CASSSPRGQIYEQYF
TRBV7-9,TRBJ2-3,CASSLTGTSGSSSTDTQYF
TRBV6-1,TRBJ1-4,CASSEAIGTGGEKLFF
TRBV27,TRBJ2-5,CASSQTGYFGETQYF
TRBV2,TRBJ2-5,CASSEVTGGPIETQYF
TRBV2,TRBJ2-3,CATFHRGPTDTQYF
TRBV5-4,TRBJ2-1,CASSLNSGRGRGLYNEQFF
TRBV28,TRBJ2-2,CASRTGFNTGELFF
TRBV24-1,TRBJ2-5,CATSKRRQETQYF
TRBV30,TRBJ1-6,CAWSPTGRNSPLHF